The 7 T cell receptor beta chains listed next were all sequenced from one sample in a study of blood T cell repertoires in COVID-19. Profiled with immunoSEQ multiplex PCR; TCRdb holds only in-frame clones, not every one. This sample has some 300,000 clones, with around 88% found just once. The sequenced sample consisted of peripheral blood. The receptors here all came from a woman aged 25 to 39 who had recovered from COVID-19.

This chain connects TRBV5-1 to TRBJ1-4; D is unresolved. This CDR3 contains 13 residues. Germline V CDR1 and CDR2: SGHRS, YFSETQ. V was shortened by 0 bases and J by 8 bases, with 8 bases between the two germline ends. CDR3 DNA sequence: TGCGCCAGCAGCTTGGGGGCAGAGGAAAAACTGTTTTTT. Amino acids: CASSLGAEEKLFF.

The rearrangement links TRBV28 to TRBJ2-4, with a tentative D call TRBD2 (5 bases). There are 12 residues in the CDR3. The germline gives CDR1 MDHEN, CDR2 SYDVKM. V was shortened by 5 bases and J by 9 bases, with 11 bases between the two germline ends. The CDR3 DNA follows: TGTGCCAGCAGTCCAGCGAGGGCCATTCAGTACTTC. Its translation: CASSPARAIQYF.

This chain connects TRBV2 to TRBJ1-1, with TRBD1 as a possible D gene (5 bases). The CDR3 extends over 13 amino acids. Germline CDR1 is SNHLY and CDR2 is FYNNEI. V dropped 6 bases and J dropped 4 bases, with 12 bases sitting between them. The CDR3 DNA reads TGTGCCAGCAGGCAAGGGGAGGGCACTGAAGCTTTCTTT. It encodes CASRQGEGTEAFF. Together with reference TRBV2 and TRBJ1-1, the CDR3 gives the full variable domain: EPEVTQTPSHQVTQMGQEVILRCVPISNHLYFYWYRQILGQKVEFLVSFYNNEISEKSEIFDDQFSVERPDGSNFTLKIRSTKLEDSAMYFCASRQGEGTEAFFGQGTRLTVV.

This clone was seen just once. The J gene is TRBJ2-5, the V gene TRBV3-1 (or the pseudogene TRBV3-2); 7 bases are shared with TRBD2. Trimming at V came to 0 bases and at J to 6 bases, leaving 7 bases not matched to a gene. Germline CDR1 is LGHDT and CDR2 is YNNKEL (reference sequence). The CDR3 has 15 amino acids. The CDR3 coding sequence is TGTGCCAGCAGCCAAGAATACGGGGGGTCGCAGACCCAGTACTTC. Residues: CASSQEYGGSQTQYF.

The rearrangement links TRBV24-1 to TRBJ1-1; D is unclear. CDR3 length equals 13 residues. V gave up 1 base and J gave up 6 bases, with 8 bases separating them. The germline V gene has CDR1 KGHDR and CDR2 SFDVKD. CDR3 bases: TGTGCCACCAGTGATTTTGAGGGTGCTGAAGCTTTCTTT. Protein: CATSDFEGAEAFF.

The chain recombines TRBV7-9 with TRBJ1-5, with D perhaps matching TRBD1 (6 bases). V was trimmed by 0 bases and J by 0 bases, leaving 18 bases between them. Per germline, CDR1 SEHNR and CDR2 FQNEAQ (reference sequence). CDR3 length: 19 residues. The CDR3 nucleotides are TGTGCCAGCAGCTTAGCGGTTCGGGGGGCAGGCCATAGCAATCAGCCCCAGCATTTT. It translates to CASSLAVRGAGHSNQPQHF.

V usage is TRBV14 and J usage is TRBJ2-7, with a weak D call TRBD1 (6 bases). V lost 3 bases, J lost 7 bases, and 22 bases lay in between. Per germline, CDR1 SGHDN and CDR2 FVKESK. This CDR3 region has 16 residues. This CDR3 reads CASSQFSLGVQGEQYF. The CDR3 coding sequence is TGTGCCAGCAGCCAGTTCTCCCTCGGGGTCCAGGGGGAGCAGTACTTC.